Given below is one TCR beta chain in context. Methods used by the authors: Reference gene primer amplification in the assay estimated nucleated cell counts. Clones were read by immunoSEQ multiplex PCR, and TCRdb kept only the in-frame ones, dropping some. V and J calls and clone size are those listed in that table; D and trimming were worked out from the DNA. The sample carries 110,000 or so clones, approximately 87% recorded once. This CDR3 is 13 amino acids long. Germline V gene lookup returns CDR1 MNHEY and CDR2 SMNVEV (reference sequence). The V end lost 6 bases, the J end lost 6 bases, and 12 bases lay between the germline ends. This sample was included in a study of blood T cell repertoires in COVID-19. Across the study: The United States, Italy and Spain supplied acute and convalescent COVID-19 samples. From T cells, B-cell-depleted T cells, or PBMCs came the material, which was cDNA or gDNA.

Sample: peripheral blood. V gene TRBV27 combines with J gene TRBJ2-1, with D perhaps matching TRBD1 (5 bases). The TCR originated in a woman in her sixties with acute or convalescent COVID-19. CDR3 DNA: TGTGCCAGCAGCCTCCAGGGCAGCAATGAGCAGTTCTTC. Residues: CASSLQGSNEQFF.